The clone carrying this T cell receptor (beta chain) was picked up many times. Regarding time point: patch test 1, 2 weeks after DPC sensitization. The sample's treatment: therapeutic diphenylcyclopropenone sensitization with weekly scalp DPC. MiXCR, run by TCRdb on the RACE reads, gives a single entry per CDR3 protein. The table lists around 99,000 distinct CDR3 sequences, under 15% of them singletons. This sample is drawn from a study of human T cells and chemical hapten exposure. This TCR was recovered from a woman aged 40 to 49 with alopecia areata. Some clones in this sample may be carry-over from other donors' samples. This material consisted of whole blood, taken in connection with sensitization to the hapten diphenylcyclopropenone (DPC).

The chain's CDR3 is CASSPPYTDTQYF. CDR3 nucleotides: TGTGCCAGCAGCCCACCCTACACAGATACGCAGTATTTT. This chain links TRBV28 with TRBJ2-3, with no clear D. CDR1 is MDHEN and CDR2 is SYDVKM in the germline V gene. The V and J ends lost 6 bases and 2 bases respectively, with 9 bases between them. The CDR3 consists of 13 residues.